This T cell receptor beta chain was found in a study of blood T cell repertoires in COVID-19. Study context: Samples of COVID-19 (acute and convalescent) were obtained from the United States, Italy and Spain.

Germline CDR1 KGHSH, CDR2 LQKENI. The V segment lost 3 bases and the J segment 6 bases; nucleotides outside the gene matches: 7. This CDR3 contains 17 residues. How the authors handled the data: The authors estimated nucleated cell counts from reference gene primer amplification. Libraries were prepared by immunoSEQ multiplex PCR; TCRdb keeps only in-frame clonotypes and omits some of them. V and J calls and clone size are as listed in that table; D and trimming were resolved from the DNA. The sample consists of under 300,000 clones, about 80% of them appearing once. The clonotype comes from an elderly woman with acute or convalescent COVID-19. The V and J genes are TRBV18 and TRBJ1-6; 11 bases map to TRBD1. Sample: peripheral blood. CDR3 region: CASSPQGQGAGNSPLHF. As DNA, the CDR3 is TGTGCCAGCTCACCCCAAGGACAGGGGGCTGGTAATTCACCCCTCCACTTT.